The present T cell receptor (beta chain) was sequenced within a study of molecular identifiers for immune sequencing clone quantification. General study results and limits: Among about 1 million naive cells, as was reported, spiked Jurkat TCR RNA from one cell was detectable. Clone sizes that are highly expanded could be underestimated when identical TCR molecules share a barcode.

In the case of this clonotype: Antigen specificity is unknown. Sequence at one end of the junction differs from germline and may be a read error.

Sorting recovered naive CD8 T cells on a CD8+CD4-CCR7+CD45RA+ profile. Germline lookup yields CDR1 SNHLY and CDR2 FYNNEI. This CDR3 has 14 residues. TCRdb processed the PCR reads anew with MiXCR; each CDR3 protein has one entry. The repertoire holds roughly 100,000 distinct CDR3 sequences, with 35% as singletons. The chain uses TRBV2 and TRBJ2-7; D is unclear. Specimen: naive CD8+ T cells from blood, with Jurkat cell RNA spiked in. The subset here: FACS-sorted CD8+CD4-CCR7+CD45RA+ naive T cells. This TCR derives from a human donor in good health. Some libraries in this study had Jurkat cell RNA spiked in. This CDR3 reads CANSEAIGDYEQYF. The DNA for the CDR3 is TGTGCCAACAGTGAAGCGATAGGAGACTACGAGCAGTACTTC.